The 2 T cell receptor beta chains reported below all come from one sample, sequenced in a study of T cell responses to AZD1222 COVID-19 vaccine. Assay used: immunoSEQ multiplex PCR; TCRdb lists only in-frame clones, some missing. The sample carries 120,000 or so clones, around 87% recorded once. This specimen consisted of peripheral blood, obtained on day 0 of AZD1222 vaccination. The source is an adult in good health.

This chain's CDR3 is CASSRGTGNTGELFF. The CDR3 DNA reads as TGCGCCAGCAGCCGGGGAACCGGAAACACCGGGGAGCTGTTTTTT. This chain connects TRBV5-1 to TRBJ2-2; tentative D call: TRBD2 (5 bases). The V end was cut by 4 bases, the J end by 2 bases, with 12 bases between. Per germline, CDR1 SGHRS and CDR2 YFSETQ. CDR3 length equals 15 residues.

The table lists this clone with a count of one. V and J are TRBV15 and TRBJ1-6; 7 bases align to TRBD1. Looked up from germline, CDR1 is LNHNV and CDR2 is YYDKDF (reference sequence). The CDR3 consists of 17 residues. J gave up 7 bases and V 4 bases, and 13 bases lay outside the gene matches. The CDR3 loop reads CATSIGMWGTANSPLHF. The CDR3 coding sequence is TGTGCCACCAGCATTGGCATGTGGGGGACAGCAAATTCACCCCTCCACTTT.